The 3 T cell receptor beta chains below were found in one sample sequenced in a study of T cell clones after liver transplantation. The data were produced by immunoSEQ multiplex PCR, yet TCRdb's version contains in-frame clones alone and is incomplete. This sample carries tens of thousands of clones, around 70% of them seen once, and the ten largest clones take about 2.8%. The sample in question was CD4+ T cells from blood, obtained at the roughly 15-month timepoint. These receptors all stem from a human patient who received a liver transplant. Some T cells may originate from the graft donor.

This clone was picked up one time. The chain combines TRBV30 with TRBJ1-1; D gene uncertain. Trimming left V 4 bases short and J 0 bases short, with 12 bases between. This CDR3 spans 14 amino acids. Looked up from germline, CDR1 is GTSNPN and CDR2 is SVGIG (reference sequence). CDR3 region: CAWIRSAMNTEAFF. In DNA, the CDR3 is TGTGCCTGGATCAGAAGCGCCATGAACACTGAAGCTTTCTTT.

The V call is TRBV5-1, the J call TRBJ2-3; 7 nucleotides agree with TRBD1. This CDR3 comprises 15 residues. J was trimmed by 0 bases and V by 4 bases; bases with no gene match: 5. Per germline, CDR1 SGHRS and CDR2 YFSETQ. The CDR3 DNA reads as TGCGCCAGCAGCACACGGACAGGTAGCACAGATACGCAGTATTTT. Residues: CASSTRTGSTDTQYF.

This clone appeared a single time. V usage is TRBV27 and J usage is TRBJ1-1, with 8 nucleotides matching TRBD1. The germline CDR1 and CDR2 sequences are MNHEY and SMNVEV (reference sequence). The CDR3 consists of 15 residues. V was clipped by 4 bases and J by 1 base; unmatched bases: 5. The CDR3 loop is CASSSGGTGNTEAFF. The CDR3 coding sequence is TGTGCCAGCAGTTCGGGCGGGACAGGGAACACTGAAGCTTTCTTT.